Listed here are 15 T cell receptor beta chains from one sample, sequenced in a study of T cells in women clearing cervical HPV infection. Produced via immunoSEQ multiplex PCR; TCRdb's table is partial and in-frame only. This sample's table has tens of thousands of clones. Specimen: blood buffy coat. The receptor source for this set is a woman between 18 and 75 years old with a cervical HPV16 infection that either progressed to CIN3+ or cleared (not recorded which).

The CDR3 loop is CASSTKRPPYEQYF. CDR3 DNA, as far as it was read: TGTGCCAGTAGTACTAAGCGGCCCCCCTACGAG. This chain joins TRBV19 and TRBJ2-7, with D maybe TRBD2 (5 bases). The read comes to an end 3 residues before the CDR3 does, leaving the germline J gene to fill in the end. This CDR3 is built from 14 residues. In germline, CDR1 is LNHDA, CDR2 SQIVND (reference sequence). V shed 4 bases and J shed 2 bases, with 12 bases lying between them.

Notes on this clone: The read finishes 3 residues shy of the CDR3 end, and the germline J gene is used to complete it. This chain uses TRBV10-3 with TRBJ1-2; 8 bases are a match to TRBD1. V lost 0 bases to trimming and J lost 6 bases; unmatched junction nucleotides: 3. Germline CDR1 is ENHRY and CDR2 is SYGVKD. The CDR3 has 14 amino acids. The sequenced part of the CDR3 DNA is TGTGCCATCAGTGAGTCGTGGACAGGGAATGGC. Translation gives CAISESWTGNG. The full CDR3 sequence reads CAISESWTGNGYTF.

Comment on this clone: The read ends 3 residues early relative to the CDR3; the germline J gene fills the gap. The chain carries TRBV2 and TRBJ2-6; D possibly corresponds to TRBD2 (5 bases). V shed 4 bases and J shed 1 base, with 8 bases lying between them. The CDR3 is 15 amino acids. CDR1 is SNHLY, CDR2 FYNNEI, per germline. The DNA read from the CDR3 is TGTGCCAGCAGTGGAGGACTTTCTGGGGCCAACGTC. Its translation is CASSGGLSGANV. The CDR3 in full is CASSGGLSGANVLTF.

Of note for this clone: The CDR3 end is not reached by the read, which stops 3 residues before it; the germline J gene fills it in. The rearrangement links TRBV12-3 or TRBV12-4 to TRBJ2-7; TRBD2 matches 9 bases. The junction had 13 bases not matched to a gene; V was cut back by 3 bases and J by 1 base. The CDR3 is 18 residues long. CDR3 protein: CASSLSDLAGRLSYEQYF. The CDR3 DNA, read in part, is TGTGCCAGCAGTTTGAGTGATCTAGCGGGGAGGTTATCCTACGAG.

Of note for this clone: The read gets to within 3 residues of the CDR3 end, and the germline J gene fills in the rest. The chain links TRBV5-1 to TRBJ1-3; no clear D. Germline CDR1 SGHRS, CDR2 YFSETQ. This CDR3 is built from 15 residues. Between the trimmed V and J ends, which lost 4 bases and 0 bases, there was a span of 11 bases. CDR3 amino acids: CASSTLSGSGNTIYF. The CDR3 DNA, read in part, is TGCGCCAGCAGCACCCTGTCCGGCTCTGGAAACACC.

Note on this clone: From the germline J gene comes the end of the CDR3, since the read stops 3 residues before it. The V gene is TRBV4-1, the J gene TRBJ1-4; 9 bases line up with TRBD1. The CDR3 extends over 15 amino acids. V shed 1 base, J shed 8 bases, and the junction held 5 bases outside the gene matches. CDR1 is MGHRA, CDR2 YSYEKL, per germline. Partial CDR3 DNA: TGCGCCAGCAGCCAAGGGACAGGGGTATGGGAAAAA. Translation: CASSQGTGVWEK. The CDR3 reads in full as CASSQGTGVWEKLFF.

A word on this clone: The read ends 3 residues shy of where the CDR3 ends; the end is completed using the germline J gene. The rearrangement joins TRBV6-2 or TRBV6-3 to TRBJ1-2; 7 bases are shared with TRBD1. This CDR3 spans 14 amino acids. The V gene's germline CDR1 is MNHEY and CDR2 SVGEGT. Trimming at V came to 5 bases and at J to 0 bases, leaving 3 bases not matched to a gene. CDR3 bases read: TGTGCCAGCAGTGTGGGACAGTCTAACTATGGC. It translates to CASSVGQSNYG. The whole CDR3 is CASSVGQSNYGYTF.

A note on this clone: The CDR3 is cut off 3 residues early in the read; its end comes from the germline J gene. The chain joins TRBV7-9 to TRBJ1-5; possible D gene TRBD1, 5 bases. Per germline, CDR1 SEHNR and CDR2 FQNEAQ (reference sequence). V lost 5 bases and J lost 0, with 8 bases in between. CDR3 length: 14 amino acids. CDR3 DNA, as far as it was read: TGTGCCAGCAGCCCCGGGGGTAGCAATCAGCCC. It codes for CASSPGGSNQP. The full CDR3 protein reads CASSPGGSNQPQHF.

In regard to this clone: The read falls 3 residues short of the CDR3 end, and the missing part is taken from the germline J gene. The genes are TRBV7-9 and TRBJ2-1; 14 bases are shared with TRBD2. V dropped 7 bases and J dropped 6; count of bases not matched to a gene: 2. CDR1 and CDR2 (germline): SEHNR, FQNEAQ (reference sequence). This CDR3 comprises 14 residues. The CDR3 here is CASTGTSGSNEQFF. Partial CDR3 DNA: TGTGCCAGCACCGGGACTAGCGGGAGCAATGAG.

Regarding this clone: Coverage ceases 3 residues before the CDR3 finishes, and the germline J gene fills in the end. The chain joins TRBV7-2 to TRBJ2-5; 8 bases fit TRBD1. The trim removed 5 bases at V and 4 bases at J, leaving 3 bases unmatched. Germline CDR1 is SGHTA and CDR2 is FQGNSA. This CDR3 comprises 13 residues. CDR3 amino acids: CASSLTGGETQYF. The sequenced part of the CDR3 DNA is TGTGCCAGCAGCCTCACAGGGGGAGAGACC.

Note on this clone: The CDR3 is cut off 3 residues early in the read; its end comes from the germline J gene. The chain has TRBV5-6 and TRBJ1-1; D gene ambiguous. V lost 0 bases to trimming and J lost 2 bases, with 8 bases between them. The CDR3 totals 14 residues. Looked up from germline, CDR1 is SGHDT and CDR2 is YYEEEE. CDR3 bases read: TGTGCCAGCAGCTTGGTCCATCCCAACACTGAA. Its translation: CASSLVHPNTE. Given in full, the CDR3 is CASSLVHPNTEAFF.

For this clone: The read ends 3 residues before the CDR3 terminus; that terminus is restored from the germline J gene. This chain joins TRBV20-1 and TRBJ1-2, with D hard to call. CDR1 and CDR2 from the germline V gene are DFQATT and SNEGSKA (reference sequence). Trimming pared 5 bases from V and 2 bases from J, leaving 12 bases between. The CDR3 is 13 amino acids. Partial CDR3 DNA: TGCAGTGCTTTACCTGGGCTAAACTATGGC. Protein product: CSALPGLNYG. The entire CDR3 reads CSALPGLNYGYTF.

Points on this clone: The sequenced fragment ends 3 residues before the CDR3 boundary, so the rest is inferred from the germline J gene. V usage is TRBV20-1 and J usage is TRBJ2-7, with D hard to call. The germline gives CDR1 DFQATT, CDR2 SNEGSKA (reference sequence). The CDR3 extends over 13 amino acids. V shed 1 base and J shed 3 bases, with 10 bases lying between them. Incomplete CDR3 DNA: TGCAGTGCTAGAGGTAGAAGCGACTACGAG. This gives the protein CSARGRSDYE. The full CDR3 protein is CSARGRSDYEQYF.

Concerning this clone: The read ends 3 residues before the CDR3 terminus; that terminus is restored from the germline J gene. The V gene is TRBV20-1, the J gene TRBJ1-2; the match to TRBD1 covers 11 bases. CDR3 length: 16 amino acids. Per the germline V gene, CDR1 is DFQATT and CDR2 is SNEGSKA (reference sequence). The trim removed 3 bases at V and 4 bases at J, leaving 10 bases unmatched. This CDR3 reads CSASRHGQGATYGYTF. Partial CDR3 DNA: TGCAGTGCTAGTCGACACGGACAGGGGGCGACCTATGGC.

About this clone: Coverage ceases 3 residues before the CDR3 finishes, and the germline J gene fills in the end. This chain uses TRBV7-6 with TRBJ2-1, with TRBD2 identical over 10 bases. V trimming: 4 bases; J trimming: 6 bases; junction bases outside the gene matches: 9. The CDR3 is 16 amino acids. CDR1 and CDR2 (germline): SGHVS, FNYEAQ. This chain's CDR3 is CASSSISGRARNEQFF. CDR3 DNA (partial): TGTGCCAGCAGCTCAATAAGCGGGAGGGCCCGCAATGAG.